The clone carrying this TCR beta chain was recorded only once. Antigen: not known. TCRdb's table, derived via immunoSEQ multiplex PCR, lists solely in-frame clones and lacks some. This sample has 45,000 or so clones, with more than 75% found just once. This specimen comes from a study of OX40 agonist ivuxolimab in advanced cancers. Study context: Every 2 weeks, patients got intravenous ivuxolimab at one of six dose levels (0.01-10 mg/kg). Study-level results: Expanded clones were, on average, more numerous in CD8+ T cells than in CD4+. Antigens targeted by the expanded peripheral T cells were not determined. CD4+ and CD8+ blood T cells expanded clonally by week 6 at 0.1 to 3.0 mg/kg.

V was clipped by 0 bases and J by 8 bases; unmatched bases: 6. CDR3 size: 15 residues. Looked up from germline, CDR1 is SGDLS and CDR2 is YYNGEE. The chain uses TRBV9 and TRBJ2-1, with 9 bases lining up with TRBD2. The source was CD4+ or CD8+ T cells sorted from blood, collected in a trial of the OX40 agonist ivuxolimab. The clonotype comes from an adult with an advanced solid tumor such as melanoma, head and neck, liver or kidney cancer. The CDR3 loop reads CASSVDAGGSYEQFF. CDR3 bases: TGTGCCAGCAGCGTAGATGCGGGGGGGAGTTATGAGCAGTTCTTC. Drawing the rest from reference TRBV9 and TRBJ2-1, the complete variable domain is DSGVTQTPKHLITATGQRVTLRCSPRSGDLSVYWYQQSLDQGLQFLIQYYNGEERAKGNILERFSAQQFPDLHSELNLSSLELGDSALYFCASSVDAGGSYEQFFGPGTRLTVL.